A few counts support the clone carrying this T cell receptor (beta chain). The sample belongs to a study of neurological immune-mediated disorders. TCRdb used MiXCR to reprocess the 5' RACE reads, holding one entry per CDR3 protein. The table has approximately 47,000 distinct CDR3 sequences, over 9.5% seen once. Documented time point: longitudinal time-point 3. The J segment lost 1 base and the V segment lost 0 bases, leaving 3 bases of the junction unmatched. Per germline, CDR1 SGHRS and CDR2 YFSETQ. The CDR3 runs 15 residues. The chain is built from TRBV5-1 and TRBJ2-5; 7 positions match TRBD2. The sequence was collected from a male donor with HTLV-1-associated myelopathy (HAM/TSP). Sequencing used PBMCs. The CDR3 region is CASSLAGTTQETQYF. DNA for the CDR3: TGCGCCAGCAGCTTGGCCGGGACTACCCAAGAGACCCAGTACTTC.